These 19 T cell receptor beta chains came from one sample sequenced in a study of blood T cells in healthy people across ages (dated by TCRdb to 2014 to 2015). The library was obtained by 5' RACE. TCRdb lists the instrument as Illumina HiSeq 2500. A second PCR of about 7 to 12 cycles was run with a J-beta primer mix and a sample-barcoded 5' primer. Clones were called with MiXCR by TCRdb after fastp trimmed the public reads at Q25, and only in-frame beta chains were retained. One record per CDR3 amino acid sequence lists the most common genes and DNA. A total of about 640,000 distinct CDR3 sequences appear in this sample, roughly three fifths of them only once. 30% to 40% of the sample belongs to the ten largest clones. Sequencing was carried out using blood. Receptors were obtained from a man aged 55 to 69 in good health.

The J gene is TRBJ1-4, the V gene TRBV7-9; possible D gene TRBD1, 5 bases. With 5 bases removed from V and 4 bases from J, the gap between germline ends came to 14 bases. Germline V CDR1 and CDR2: SEHNR, FQNEAQ (reference sequence). The CDR3 consists of 15 residues. CDR3 sequence (DNA): TGTGCCAGCAGCCCCGGAGGGGCCGTTAATGAAAAACTGTTTTTT. This gives the protein CASSPGGAVNEKLFF.

This clonotype has only one observation. The V and J genes are TRBV20-1 and TRBJ1-1, with unresolved D. There are 13 residues in the CDR3. From germline, CDR1 is DFQATT and CDR2 SNEGSKA (reference sequence). Trimming removed 3 bases at V and 0 bases at J, with 8 bases between. CDR3 in DNA: TGCAGTGCTAGCAGAGGGATGAACACTGAAGCTTTCTTT. It codes for CSASRGMNTEAFF.

This clonotype was seen a single time. The V call is TRBV2, the J call TRBJ1-2; 9 bases map to TRBD1. V was pared by 7 bases and J by 3 bases, with 9 bases of the junction left unmatched. The CDR3 contains 15 residues. The germline gives CDR1 SNHLY, CDR2 FYNNEI. Here the CDR3 DNA reads TGTGCCAGCACCAGAGAGGGACAGGGCCACTATGGCTACACCTTC. Translating it yields CASTREGQGHYGYTF.

The genes are TRBV20-1 and TRBJ2-7, with TRBD2 matching 12 bases. The closer fit of TRBJ2-5 to the DNA end suggests the J call may be wrong. CDR1 is DFQATT, CDR2 SNEGSKA, per germline (reference sequence). This CDR3 spans 15 amino acids. CDR3 region: CSARGTSGGLKTQYF. For the CDR3, the DNA is TGCAGTGCTAGAGGAACTAGCGGGGGGCTAAAGACCCAGTACTTC.

This chain joins TRBV6-4 and TRBJ2-7, with TRBD1 matching 8 bases. The CDR3 contains 20 residues. Germline CDR1 MRHNA, CDR2 SNTAGT. V gave up 0 bases and J gave up 3 bases; unmatched junction bases: 19. In nucleotides, the CDR3 is TGTGCCAGCAGTGACTCGAGGAAGGGTCCACAGGGGGTTTTCTTCTACGAGCAGTACTTC. Encoded protein: CASSDSRKGPQGVFFYEQYF.

The J gene is TRBJ2-1, the V gene TRBV20-1; a possible D gene is TRBD2 (7 bases). Per germline, CDR1 DFQATT and CDR2 SNEGSKA (reference sequence). Between the trimmed V and J ends, which lost 0 bases and 6 bases, there was a span of 15 bases. The CDR3 has 15 amino acids. CDR3 region: CSARDRGGYFNEQFF. DNA of the CDR3: TGCAGTGCTAGAGATAGGGGGGGATACTTCAATGAGCAGTTCTTC.

Regarding this clonotype: At one end, the junction sequence differs from germline, possibly due to a read error. CDR3 DNA sequence: TGTGCCAGCAGTTTAGAGGGACAGGGCCAAGAGACCCAGTACTTC. Amino acid sequence: CASSLEGQGQETQYF. This rearrangement joins TRBV5-1 to TRBJ2-5; 9 bases map to TRBD1. Germline V CDR1 and CDR2: SGHRS, YFSETQ. This CDR3 is built from 15 residues. The whole variable domain, filled in from reference TRBV5-1 and TRBJ2-5, reads KAGVTQTPRYLIKTRGQQVTLSCSPISGHRSVSWYQQTPGQGLQFLFEYFSETQRNKGNFPGRFSGRQFSNSRSEMNVSTLELGDSALYLCASSLEGQGQETQYFGPGTRLLVL.

V is TRBV7-2 and J is TRBJ1-1, with TRBD1 as a possible D gene (6 bases). Per germline, CDR1 SGHTA and CDR2 FQGNSA. V was shortened by 5 bases and J by 0 bases, with 10 bases between the two germline ends. The length of the CDR3 is 14 residues. CDR3 DNA sequence: TGTGCCAGCAGCATAGGACAGATGAACACTGAAGCTTTCTTT. It yields the protein CASSIGQMNTEAFF.

The chain uses TRBV9 and TRBJ1-2, with 7 bases that match TRBD1. V was pared by 4 bases and J by 7 bases, with 10 bases of the junction left unmatched. This CDR3 region has 14 residues. Germline loops: CDR1 SGDLS, CDR2 YYNGEE. CDR3: CASSPTGKIGGYTF. In nucleotides, the CDR3 is TGTGCCAGCAGCCCGACAGGGAAGATCGGTGGCTACACCTTC.

The gene calls are TRBV6-1 and TRBJ2-5, with TRBD1 as a possible D gene (7 bases). This CDR3 contains 16 residues. Trimming stripped 6 bases from V and 5 bases from J, with 22 bases between. Germline CDR1 reads MNHNS; CDR2 reads SASEGT. DNA for the CDR3: TGTGCCAGCAGCTTCCATAACAGGGGAGGTGGGGAGACCCAGTACTTC. Its translation: CASSFHNRGGGETQYF.

This clonotype was seen a handful of times. This chain joins TRBV6-5 and TRBJ2-5, with 13 bases identical to TRBD2. J gave up 4 bases and V 6 bases, and 11 bases lay outside the gene matches. The CDR3 is 17 amino acids. Germline CDR1 reads MNHEY; CDR2 reads SVGAGI. This CDR3 is CASRGTSGGAGIETQYF. The CDR3 DNA is TGTGCCAGCAGGGGTACTAGCGGGGGGGCGGGGATAGAGACCCAGTACTTC.

This sequence joins TRBV7-8 and TRBJ1-2; D is undetermined. Trimming pared 1 base from V and 6 bases from J, leaving 9 bases between. Germline V lookup: CDR1 SGHVS, CDR2 FQNEAQ. The length of the CDR3 is 13 residues. The CDR3 protein is CASSLDIGNGYTF. The CDR3 coding sequence is TGTGCCAGCAGCTTAGACATAGGCAATGGCTACACCTTC.

This sequence joins TRBV10-3 and TRBJ2-5; tentatively, D is TRBD1 (6 bases). Matching the DNA end better, TRBJ2-7 makes the J call doubtful. CDR3 length: 16 residues. CDR1 and CDR2 (germline): ENHRY, SYGVKD. CDR3 region: CAISESVQDSLYEQYF. CDR3 nucleotides: TGTGCCATCAGTGAGTCAGTTCAGGACAGTCTTTACGAGCAGTACTTC.

This clonotype occurred a few times. V gene TRBV6-5 combines with J gene TRBJ1-5; possibly TRBD1 for D (6 bases). The V end was cut by 6 bases, the J end by 5 bases, with 14 bases between. In germline, CDR1 is MNHEY, CDR2 SVGAGI. The CDR3 runs to 14 residues. Written as DNA, the CDR3 is TGTGCCAGCAGAGGAACAGGGAGGTATCAGCCCCAGCATTTT. As protein: CASRGTGRYQPQHF.

The rearrangement links TRBV20-1 to TRBJ2-4; 10 bases align to TRBD1. The J call is uncertain, as TRBJ2-7 better fits the DNA end. The CDR3 spans 13 residues. The germline CDR1 and CDR2 sequences are DFQATT and SNEGSKA (reference sequence). DNA for the CDR3: TGCAGTGCTAGCCGGGACAGGGGTATCGAGCAGTACTTC. Translating gives CSASRDRGIEQYF.

This chain links TRBV18 with TRBJ2-5; 7 nucleotides match TRBD1. The DNA end favors TRBJ2-7, so the J call may be wrong. Germline V CDR1 and CDR2: KGHSH, LQKENI. The CDR3 has 14 amino acids. The CDR3 region is CASSPDRNGYEQYF. In DNA form, the CDR3 reads TGTGCCAGCTCACCGGACAGGAATGGCTACGAGCAGTACTTC.

Here the CDR3 reads CASSQDRSLQGGSYTF. The CDR3 DNA sequence: TGCGCCAGCAGCCAAGATAGGTCCTTGCAGGGAGGGAGCTACACCTTC. V gene TRBV4-1 combines with J gene TRBJ1-2, with a possible D match to TRBD1 (5 bases). V dropped 0 bases and J dropped 9 bases, with 20 bases sitting between them. Per the germline V gene, CDR1 is MGHRA and CDR2 is YSYEKL. CDR3 size: 16 residues.

The chain has TRBV7-9 and TRBJ2-1, with 7 bases aligning to TRBD2. The CDR3 is made up of 16 amino acids. The germline CDR1 and CDR2 sequences are SEHNR and FQNEAQ (reference sequence). V shed 5 bases and J 7 bases; nucleotides not matched to a gene: 14. CDR3 nucleotides: TGTGCCAGCAGCCGCGCTGGAACGGGGGGTCTGAATGAGCAGTTCTTC. Residues: CASSRAGTGGLNEQFF.

J is TRBJ2-1 and V is TRBV20-1; D could derive from TRBD1 or TRBD2 (5 bases each). Germline lookup yields CDR1 DFQATT and CDR2 SNEGSKA (reference sequence). The CDR3 consists of 15 residues. V lost 1 base, J lost 12 bases, and 22 bases lay in between. DNA for the CDR3: TGCAGTGCTAGAGGGGGGTATAAAGGCCGCAGGCTGCAGTTCTTC. It codes for CSARGGYKGRRLQFF.